Listed below are T cell receptor beta chains from one sample, sequenced in a study of T cell responses to AZD1222 COVID-19 vaccine. TCRdb's copy holds only in-frame clones and misses some; the assay was immunoSEQ multiplex PCR. The sample lists 130,000 to 150,000 clones, approximately 88% occurring once. Here the sequenced sample was peripheral blood, taken on day 0 of AZD1222 vaccination. The receptors here all came from an adult in good health. Both conserved end residues are part of each CDR3. The order of the fields is CDR3 protein, CDR3 DNA, clone size, J gene, V gene, D gene. D genes are given only for firm matches. Size tells how often a clone was seen (once, few, many) or the class of an expanded clone, and some rows leave it out.

cdr3_aa: CASSSLAGGTDTQYF
cdr3_nt: TGTGCCAGCAGCTCACTAGCGGGGGGCACAGATACGCAGTATTTT
clone_size: NA
j_call: TRBJ2-3
v_call: TRBV5-4
d_call: TRBD2

cdr3_aa: CAQGGYSGNTIYF
cdr3_nt: TGTGCCCAGGGGGGATACTCTGGAAACACCATATATTTT
clone_size: NA
j_call: TRBJ1-3
v_call: TRBV7-5
d_call: NA

cdr3_aa: CASSGGNTDTQYF
cdr3_nt: TGTGCCAGCAGCGGTGGAAACACAGATACGCAGTATTTT
clone_size: NA
j_call: TRBJ2-3
v_call: TRBV9
d_call: NA

cdr3_aa: CASSDRQGRAFF
cdr3_nt: TGTGCCAGCAGTGACCGACAGGGGAGAGCTTTCTTT
clone_size: NA
j_call: TRBJ1-1
v_call: TRBV6-4
d_call: TRBD1

cdr3_aa: CASSSTTSGGTGELFF
cdr3_nt: TGTGCCAGCAGCTCTACCACTAGCGGGGGAACCGGGGAGCTGTTTTTT
clone_size: NA
j_call: TRBJ2-2
v_call: TRBV7-3
d_call: TRBD2

cdr3_aa: CASSGAQETQYF
cdr3_nt: TGTGCCAGCAGCGGGGCGCAAGAGACCCAGTACTTC
clone_size: NA
j_call: TRBJ2-5
v_call: TRBV7-8
d_call: NA

cdr3_aa: CASSGREGWYEQYF
cdr3_nt: TGTGCCAGCAGCGGTCGGGAGGGGTGGTACGAGCAGTACTTC
clone_size: NA
j_call: TRBJ2-7
v_call: TRBV9
d_call: TRBD2

cdr3_aa: CASSLELGANYGYTF
cdr3_nt: TGCGCCAGCAGCTTGGAGTTAGGGGCTAACTATGGCTACACCTTC
clone_size: NA
j_call: TRBJ1-2
v_call: TRBV5-1
d_call: NA

cdr3_aa: CASSLEGYGTGSKKLFF
cdr3_nt: TGTGCCAGCAGCTTGGAAGGGTACGGGACAGGGTCTAAAAAACTGTTTTTT
clone_size: few
j_call: TRBJ1-4
v_call: TRBV7-2
d_call: TRBD1

cdr3_aa: CASSEGGAFF
cdr3_nt: TGTGCCAGCAGTGAAGGGGGAGCTTTCTTT
clone_size: NA
j_call: TRBJ1-1
v_call: TRBV2
d_call: NA

cdr3_aa: CASSLSGLQLWSRELFF
cdr3_nt: TGTGCCAGCAGTTTATCGGGTCTACAATTGTGGTCGAGGGAGCTGTTTTTT
clone_size: few
j_call: TRBJ2-2
v_call: TRBV27
d_call: NA

cdr3_aa: CASSFTSGNNHEQYF
cdr3_nt: TGTGCCAGCAGCTTCACCAGCGGAAACAACCACGAGCAGTACTTC
clone_size: NA
j_call: TRBJ2-7
v_call: TRBV7-2
d_call: NA

cdr3_aa: CASRLRAGAYNEQFF
cdr3_nt: TGTGCCAGTAGGCTTAGAGCGGGGGCTTACAATGAGCAGTTCTTC
clone_size: NA
j_call: TRBJ2-1
v_call: TRBV19
d_call: TRBD2

cdr3_aa: CASSLAGNGPFF
cdr3_nt: TGTGCCAGCAGCTTGGCCGGGAACGGGCCGTTCTTC
clone_size: NA
j_call: TRBJ2-1
v_call: TRBV5-4
d_call: NA

cdr3_aa: CASSSAGDSGNTIYF
cdr3_nt: TGTGCCAGCAGCTCGGCCGGGGACTCTGGAAACACCATATATTTT
clone_size: once
j_call: TRBJ1-3
v_call: TRBV5-4
d_call: NA

cdr3_aa: CASSWGSRSNQPQHF
cdr3_nt: TGTGCCAGCAGTTGGGGGAGTAGGTCCAATCAGCCCCAGCATTTT
clone_size: NA
j_call: TRBJ1-5
v_call: TRBV6-2/TRBV6-3
d_call: NA

cdr3_aa: CASSVRETYGYTF
cdr3_nt: TGTGCCAGCAGCGTCAGGGAGACCTATGGCTACACCTTC
clone_size: NA
j_call: TRBJ1-2
v_call: TRBV11-2
d_call: NA

cdr3_aa: CSVVPTNYGYTF
cdr3_nt: TGCAGCGTTGTGCCAACTAACTATGGCTACACCTTC
clone_size: NA
j_call: TRBJ1-2
v_call: TRBV29-1
d_call: NA

cdr3_aa: CASSPPLSSGANVLTF
cdr3_nt: TGTGCCAGCAGTCCCCCTTTAAGCTCTGGGGCCAACGTCCTGACTTTC
clone_size: NA
j_call: TRBJ2-6
v_call: TRBV27
d_call: NA

cdr3_aa: CASSLQGSEQYF
cdr3_nt: TGTGCCAGTAGTCTACAGGGTTCCGAGCAGTACTTC
clone_size: NA
j_call: TRBJ2-7
v_call: TRBV19
d_call: NA

cdr3_aa: CASFRPGGNTEAFF
cdr3_nt: TGTGCCAGCTTTAGACCGGGGGGGAACACTGAAGCTTTCTTT
clone_size: NA
j_call: TRBJ1-1
v_call: TRBV6-5
d_call: NA

cdr3_aa: CATSRDPLEGNTIYF
cdr3_nt: TGTGCCACCAGCAGAGATCCGTTGGAGGGAAACACCATATATTTT
clone_size: NA
j_call: TRBJ1-3
v_call: TRBV15
d_call: NA

cdr3_aa: CASSQGTGATEAFF
cdr3_nt: TGCGCCAGCAGCCAGGGGACAGGGGCCACTGAAGCTTTCTTT
clone_size: few
j_call: TRBJ1-1
v_call: TRBV5-1
d_call: TRBD1

cdr3_aa: CASSPQGDEQYF
cdr3_nt: TGTGCCAGCTCACCTCAAGGGGACGAGCAGTACTTC
clone_size: few
j_call: TRBJ2-7
v_call: TRBV18
d_call: NA

cdr3_aa: CASSSPGLQETQYF
cdr3_nt: TGTGCCAGCAGTTCTCCGGGACTACAAGAGACCCAGTACTTC
clone_size: NA
j_call: TRBJ2-5
v_call: TRBV6-2/TRBV6-3
d_call: TRBD2

cdr3_aa: CASSQVRGGNTIYF
cdr3_nt: TGTGCCAGCAGCCAAGTCAGGGGTGGAAACACCATATATTTT
clone_size: once
j_call: TRBJ1-3
v_call: TRBV3-1/TRBV3-2
d_call: NA

cdr3_aa: CASSSRGGDSPLHF
cdr3_nt: TGTGCCAGCAGCTCCCGGGGGGGGGATTCACCCCTCCACTTT
clone_size: NA
j_call: TRBJ1-6
v_call: TRBV5-6
d_call: NA

cdr3_aa: CASSQPWGSGGRSTDTQYF
cdr3_nt: TGTGCCAGCAGCCAACCATGGGGATCCGGGGGCCGTTCCACAGATACGCAGTATTTT
clone_size: NA
j_call: TRBJ2-3
v_call: TRBV14
d_call: NA

cdr3_aa: CATRDRGGRGYTF
cdr3_nt: TGTGCCACCAGGGACAGGGGGGGTCGGGGCTACACCTTC
clone_size: NA
j_call: TRBJ1-2
v_call: TRBV19
d_call: TRBD1

cdr3_aa: CASSTRQGAYGYTF
cdr3_nt: TGTGCCAGCAGCACCCGACAGGGGGCGTATGGCTACACCTTC
clone_size: NA
j_call: TRBJ1-2
v_call: TRBV5-6
d_call: TRBD1